What follows are 21 T cell receptor beta chains derived from one specimen sequenced in a study of T-cell reconstitution after alpha-beta-depleted transplantation in children. Researchers prepared the TCRbeta library using unique molecular identifiers, the study reports. One entry per CDR3 protein results from TCRdb running MiXCR on the PCR reads. This sample yields roughly 120,000 distinct CDR3 sequences, of which about 9.3% are seen a single time; about 8.8% belongs to the top ten. Material: PBMCs from the stem cell graft donor, obtained from the stem cell graft. The receptors were gathered from a human donor who donated a stem cell graft to a child with acute lymphoblastic leukemia.

At least ten counts were recorded for this clonotype. The chain is built from TRBV7-2 and TRBJ2-1, with D possibly matching TRBD2 (7 bases). The V gene lost 0 bases and the J gene lost 6 bases, with 12 bases spanning the gap. Germline CDR1 SGHTA, CDR2 FQGNSA. This CDR3 is built from 15 residues. CDR3 sequence reads: CASSLATAGANEQFF. CDR3 coding DNA: TGTGCCAGCAGCTTAGCGACCGCGGGGGCCAATGAGCAGTTCTTC.

CDR3 loop: CASSVETSDYNEQFF. For the CDR3, the DNA is TGCGCCAGCAGTGTGGAGACTAGCGACTACAATGAGCAGTTCTTC. This chain joins TRBV10-2 and TRBJ2-1; the match to TRBD2 covers 8 bases. The germline gives CDR1 WSHSY, CDR2 SAAADI. This CDR3 spans 15 amino acids. J gave up 3 bases and V 4 bases, and 5 bases lay outside the gene matches.

This clonotype was counted at least ten times. This rearrangement joins TRBV20-1 to TRBJ1-5, with D unclear. V gave up 3 bases and J gave up 2 bases, with 14 bases separating them. Germline V gives CDR1 DFQATT, CDR2 SNEGSKA (reference sequence). CDR3 length equals 15 residues. The CDR3 region is CSASPLRNRNQPQHF. The CDR3 nucleotides read TGCAGTGCTAGTCCTTTGCGAAATCGCAATCAGCCCCAGCATTTT.

In its sample, this clonotype was seen many times. The V and J genes are TRBV7-2 and TRBJ2-5, with D possibly matching TRBD2 (5 bases). Trimming pared 5 bases from V and 5 bases from J, leaving 21 bases between. The CDR3 consists of 16 residues. Germline loops: CDR1 SGHTA, CDR2 FQGNSA. The CDR3 is CASSARGVALTETQYF. CDR3 in DNA: TGTGCCAGCAGCGCGCGAGGAGTAGCGTTGACGGAGACCCAGTACTTC.

This clonotype was recorded many times. The chain carries TRBV6-1 and TRBJ2-4; a possible D gene is TRBD1 (6 bases). V lost 6 bases to trimming and J lost 8 bases, with 14 bases between them. Germline CDR1 MNHNS, CDR2 SASEGT. The CDR3 spans 13 residues. For the CDR3, the DNA is TGTGCCAGCAGAGACAGGCATTCGGACATTCAGTACTTC. As protein: CASRDRHSDIQYF.

This clonotype was recorded a few times. The chain combines TRBV4-3 with TRBJ2-3; TRBD2 is a possible D gene (6 bases). V gave up 0 bases and J gave up 5 bases, with 18 bases separating them. This CDR3 contains 17 residues. CDR1 and CDR2 (germline): LGHNA, YSLEER. In DNA form, the CDR3 reads TGCGCCAGCAGCCAAGATCTTTTGGGGACTGGGGAAGATACGCAGTATTTT. This gives the protein CASSQDLLGTGEDTQYF.

The V gene is TRBV3-1, the J gene TRBJ1-5; D not resolved. The V end was cut by 7 bases, the J end by 2 bases, with 21 bases between. The CDR3 runs to 17 residues. Germline assignment: CDR1 LGHDT and CDR2 YNNKEL (reference sequence). The CDR3 spells CASTHGPGRSGNQPQHF. In DNA form, the CDR3 reads TGTGCCAGCACCCATGGTCCGGGCAGGTCGGGCAATCAGCCCCAGCATTTT.

This clonotype was seen many times. The chain links TRBV6-2 or TRBV6-3 to TRBJ1-5, with D possibly matching TRBD1 (6 bases). There are 15 residues in the CDR3. V dropped 2 bases and J dropped 2 bases, with 10 bases sitting between them. CDR1 MNHEY and CDR2 SVGEGT come from the germline V gene. The CDR3 DNA sequence: TGTGCCAGCAGTTACAGGGGGGGGGGCAATCAGCCCCAGCATTTT. It yields the protein CASSYRGGGNQPQHF.

Ten or more counts support this clonotype. With a much larger clone just one base away, this may be a read error. The chain recombines TRBV7-9 with TRBJ2-7; D may be TRBD1 (6 bases). Germline loops: CDR1 SEHNR, CDR2 FQNEAQ (reference sequence). Trimming removed 5 bases from V and 5 bases from J, with 10 bases in between. This CDR3 has 12 residues. CDR3 in amino acids: CASSVTGHEQYF. The CDR3 region has the DNA TGTGCCAGCAGCGTCACAGGGCACGAGCAGTACTTC.

This clonotype was seen many times. The J gene is TRBJ2-5, the V gene TRBV20-1; D not certain. The germline CDR1 and CDR2 sequences are DFQATT and SNEGSKA (reference sequence). The CDR3 is 12 residues long. V was trimmed by 5 bases and J by 2 bases, leaving 9 bases between them. Here the CDR3 DNA reads TGCAGTGCTGACACGACGCAAGAGACCCAGTACTTC. Protein product: CSADTTQETQYF.

This clonotype has at least ten counts. This chain links TRBV18 with TRBJ2-3, with a weak D call TRBD2 (5 bases). The CDR3 totals 15 residues. V gave up 8 bases and J gave up 2 bases, with 17 bases separating them. CDR1 is KGHSH, CDR2 LQKENI, per germline. CDR3 residues: CASTRLGSYTDTQYF. CDR3 nucleotides: TGTGCCAGCACCCGACTGGGGAGCTACACAGATACGCAGTATTTT.

The table lists this clonotype with many counts. The CDR3 coding sequence is TGCGCCAGCAGCCCGGGGGGGGCCGATACGCAGTATTTT. It translates to CASSPGGADTQYF. J is TRBJ2-3 and V is TRBV5-1, with TRBD2 identical over 8 bases. In germline, CDR1 is SGHRS, CDR2 YFSETQ. V lost 4 bases to trimming and J lost 6 bases; unmatched junction nucleotides: 4. This CDR3 has 13 residues.

This clonotype occurred many times. The chain is built from TRBV7-9 and TRBJ2-1; 12 positions match TRBD1. The CDR3 length is 16 residues. The germline V gene encodes CDR1 SEHNR and CDR2 FQNEAQ (reference sequence). Trimming took 1 base from V and 9 from J; bases not matched to a gene: 7. As DNA, the CDR3 is TGTGCCAGCAGCTTAGTTACGGGACAGGGGGCTGCTGAGCAGTTCTTC. Its protein product is CASSLVTGQGAAEQFF.

This clonotype was seen at least ten times. The chain carries TRBV5-6 and TRBJ2-7; 10 nucleotides agree with TRBD1. Germline CDR1 is SGHDT and CDR2 is YYEEEE. J lost 5 bases, V lost 4 bases, and 9 bases had no gene match. The CDR3 sequence is 15 residues long. Here the CDR3 DNA reads TGTGCCAGCAGCGCTGGGACAGGGGTTTCCCACGAGCAGTACTTC. It is translated as CASSAGTGVSHEQYF.

At least ten counts were recorded for this clonotype. V and J are TRBV6-5 and TRBJ2-3, with D unresolved. The CDR3 is 14 amino acids. V was shortened by 2 bases and J by 0 bases, with 6 bases between the two germline ends. Germline V gene lookup returns CDR1 MNHEY and CDR2 SVGAGI. The CDR3 loop reads CASSYGGSTDTQYF. The DNA of the CDR3 is TGTGCCAGCAGTTACGGCGGTAGCACAGATACGCAGTATTTT.

This clonotype was observed at least ten times. The chain carries TRBV29-1 and TRBJ2-1; D remains unclear. This CDR3 is built from 11 residues. V was shortened by 7 bases and J by 8 bases, with 12 bases between the two germline ends. Germline CDR1 reads SQVTM; CDR2 reads ANQGSEA. For the CDR3, the DNA is TGCAGCGCCCTCACAGAGGATGAGCAGTTCTTC. Translated: CSALTEDEQFF.

This clonotype was seen ten or more times. J is TRBJ2-5 and V is TRBV28; D is undetermined. Germline V gene lookup returns CDR1 MDHEN and CDR2 SYDVKM. The length of the CDR3 is 17 residues. Trimming took off 5 bases at V and 2 bases at J, with 21 bases between the two ends. The CDR3, as DNA: TGTGCCAGCAGTACAACCCAGGACCCACAACAACAAGAGACCCAGTACTTC. Its translation: CASSTTQDPQQQETQYF. The variable domain in full, completed from reference TRBV28 and TRBJ2-5, reads DVKVTQSSRYLVKRTGEKVFLECVQDMDHENMFWYRQDPGLGLRLIYFSYDVKMKEKGDIPEGYSVSREKKERFSLILESASTNQTSMYLCASSTTQDPQQQETQYFGPGTRLLVL.

This clonotype appeared many times. The chain couples TRBV20-1 to TRBJ2-7; maybe TRBD2 (6 bases). Trimming pared 1 base from V and 0 bases from J, leaving 10 bases between. This CDR3 has 14 amino acids. CDR1 is DFQATT, CDR2 SNEGSKA, per germline (reference sequence). CDR3 nucleotides: TGCAGTGCTAGAGTTCTGGAGGGCTCCTACGAGCAGTACTTC. Translating it yields CSARVLEGSYEQYF.

At least ten counts were recorded for this clonotype. The V gene is TRBV7-2, the J gene TRBJ2-7; TRBD1 might be the D (5 bases). Trimming took off 4 bases at V and 1 base at J, with 17 bases between the two ends. CDR1 is SGHTA and CDR2 is FQGNSA in the germline V gene. CDR3 length: 16 residues. CDR3 nucleotide sequence: TGTGCCAGCAGCTCCACCCAGGGCCTCAGGTCCTACGAGCAGTACTTC. Its translation is CASSSTQGLRSYEQYF. The entire variable domain, with the rest obtained from reference TRBV7-2 and TRBJ2-7, is as follows: GAGVSQSPSNKVTEKGKDVELRCDPISGHTALYWYRQSLGQGLEFLIYFQGNSAPDKSGLPSDRFSAERTGGSVSTLTIQRTQQEDSAVYLCASSSTQGLRSYEQYFGPGTRLTVT.

This clonotype was observed many times. The chain joins TRBV18 to TRBJ2-7; 7 bases line up with TRBD1. CDR3 size: 15 residues. The V and J ends lost 3 bases and 2 bases, in that order; junction bases with no gene match: 7. Looked up from germline, CDR1 is KGHSH and CDR2 is LQKENI. The CDR3 coding sequence is TGTGCCAGCTCACCTAATCCGGGACAGACCTACGAGCAGTACTTC. It encodes CASSPNPGQTYEQYF.

The CDR3 DNA is TGTGCCAGCAGCGTAGGAGGGGGTAACTATGGCTACACCTTC. Amino acid sequence: CASSVGGGNYGYTF. This chain joins TRBV9 and TRBJ1-2; perhaps TRBD1 as D (6 bases). The CDR3 loop spans 14 amino acids. V lost 0 bases and J 1 base, leaving 7 bases between the germline ends. Germline V CDR1 and CDR2: SGDLS, YYNGEE.